A selection of T cell receptor beta chains follows, all from one sample in a study of CD8 T cell repertoires and HIV-1 epitope variants. Assay: immunoSEQ multiplex PCR; the TCRdb copy retains only in-frame clones and omits some. This table holds some 5,000 clones, 60% to 80% found once. For these TCRs, the target antigens are not known. The sequencing sample was made of cultured CD8+ T cells derived from PBMCs. The origin of the receptors is a male donor with HIV. Both conserved end residues are part of each CDR3.

v_call: TRBV9; j_call: TRBJ1-2; cdr3_aa: CASSPADARPLYGYTF
v_call: TRBV5-1; j_call: TRBJ1-1; cdr3_aa: CASSLATGGTEAFF
v_call: TRBV9; j_call: TRBJ1-5; cdr3_aa: CASSPRTENGNQPQHF
v_call: TRBV27; j_call: TRBJ2-7; cdr3_aa: CASSLGGDYEQYF
v_call: TRBV4-3; j_call: TRBJ2-7; cdr3_aa: CASSQEPGAGALSSYEQYF
v_call: TRBV9; j_call: TRBJ2-1; cdr3_aa: CASSVADNEQFF
v_call: TRBV7-2; j_call: TRBJ1-2; cdr3_aa: CASSLDFVAGYYGYTF
v_call: TRBV28; j_call: TRBJ2-6; cdr3_aa: CASSLVRGKANVLTF
v_call: TRBV4-1; j_call: TRBJ2-2; cdr3_aa: CASSQDGNTGELFF
v_call: TRBV19; j_call: TRBJ1-5; cdr3_aa: CASTLVSGSNQPQHF
v_call: TRBV5-8; j_call: TRBJ1-2; cdr3_aa: CASSLLNNYGYTF
v_call: TRBV28; j_call: TRBJ2-7; cdr3_aa: CASTKGWGAAYEQYF
v_call: TRBV18; j_call: TRBJ1-6; cdr3_aa: CASSPRENSPLHF